This T cell receptor beta chain was captured in a study of T cell responses to AZD1222 COVID-19 vaccine. Study-wide background: The analysis combined second doses at about 4 or about 12 weeks. Findings and limits, study-wide: Nearly half of spike-specific TCRs reportedly target unmutated variant regions.

V lost 5 bases and J 0 bases, leaving 10 bases between the germline ends. Germline loops: CDR1 SEHNR, CDR2 FQNEAQ (reference sequence). The CDR3 contains 14 residues. TCRdb's copy holds only in-frame clones and misses some; the assay was immunoSEQ multiplex PCR. The repertoire holds 120,000 or so clones, approximately 89% seen once, with around 5.6% in the top ten. With regard to this clone: The antigen remains undetermined.

The TCR was taken from an adult in good health. The specimen comprised peripheral blood, sampled on day 0 of AZD1222 vaccination. The rearrangement uses TRBV7-9 and TRBJ1-2; no clear D gene. DNA for the CDR3: TGTGCCAGCAGCCCAGGAAGGGCTAACTATGGCTACACCTTC. Translation: CASSPGRANYGYTF.